Following are 17 T cell receptor beta chains from one sample sequenced in a study of T cells after yellow fever vaccination. From the 5' RACE reads, TCRdb called clonotypes with MiXCR, one entry per CDR3 protein. The sample contains 200,000 to 300,000 distinct CDR3 sequences, more than 6.5% of which appear only once. Sequences were derived from CD4+ T cells sorted from PBMCs, sampled on the day of the yellow fever booster vaccination. These receptors were obtained from a man under 40 who received the YFV17D yellow fever vaccine.

In this sample, this clonotype turned up a few times. The rearrangement joins TRBV7-2 to TRBJ1-3, with a possible D match to TRBD1 (6 bases). This CDR3 is 16 amino acids long. Per germline, CDR1 SGHTA and CDR2 FQGNSA. V lost 5 bases and J 4 bases, leaving 18 bases between the germline ends. The CDR3 coding sequence is TGTGCCAGCAGCCCGAGGGGGTGGGAGTTCGGAAACACCATATATTTT. Translating gives CASSPRGWEFGNTIYF.

This CDR3 is CASSILADSSYNEQFF. CDR3 nucleotides: TGTGCCAGTAGTATTCTGGCGGATAGCTCCTACAATGAGCAGTTCTTC. The chain is built from TRBV19 and TRBJ2-1; D remains ambiguous. CDR1 LNHDA and CDR2 SQIVND come from the germline V gene (reference sequence). The CDR3 has 16 residues. Trimming shortened V by 3 bases and J by 0 bases, and 12 bases separated the two germline ends. Full variable domain (outside the CDR3, taken from reference TRBV19 and TRBJ2-1): DGGITQSPKYLFRKEGQNVTLSCEQNLNHDAMYWYRQDPGQGLRLIYYSQIVNDFQKGDIAEGYSVSREKKESFPLTVTSAQKNPTAFYLCASSILADSSYNEQFFGPGTRLTVL.

This clonotype was detected many times. V usage is TRBV6-1 and J usage is TRBJ2-1; 10 bases are a match to TRBD2. The CDR3 covers 15 residues. Germline V gene lookup returns CDR1 MNHNS and CDR2 SASEGT. V lost 5 bases and J lost 4; bases outside the gene matches: 5. CDR3 in DNA: TGTGCCAGCAGTCAAACTAGCGGGGATTACAATGAGCAGTTCTTC. It codes for CASSQTSGDYNEQFF.

This clonotype was detected many times. J is TRBJ2-2 and V is TRBV5-1, with 8 bases lining up with TRBD1. CDR3 length equals 15 residues. Germline V gene lookup returns CDR1 SGHRS and CDR2 YFSETQ. With 4 bases clipped from V and 4 bases from J, the junction kept 6 bases outside the gene matches. CDR3 in amino acids: CASSPDRGVTGELFF. CDR3 coding DNA: TGCGCCAGCAGCCCTGACAGGGGAGTCACCGGGGAGCTGTTTTTT.

This clonotype was recorded many times. This chain joins TRBV4-2 and TRBJ2-1; 13 nucleotides line up with TRBD2. Germline CDR1 is LGHNA and CDR2 is YNFKEQ. V was clipped by 1 base and J by 0 bases; unmatched bases: 6. CDR3 length: 19 amino acids. The CDR3 region is CASSQGGTSGKSSYNEQFF. The CDR3, as DNA: TGTGCCAGCAGCCAAGGCGGGACTAGCGGGAAGAGCTCCTACAATGAGCAGTTCTTC.

The chain uses TRBV5-1 and TRBJ2-3; D is undetermined. Per the germline V gene, CDR1 is SGHRS and CDR2 is YFSETQ. Trimming stripped 1 base from V and 2 bases from J, with 5 bases between. This CDR3 is built from 13 residues. The DNA for the CDR3 is TGCGCCAGCAGCTTGTTCGTCACAGATACGCAGTATTTT. The encoded protein is CASSLFVTDTQYF.

This clonotype was found a few times. The chain uses TRBV28 and TRBJ1-3, with D unresolved. The CDR3 is 16 residues long. Trimming cost V 1 base and J 2 bases, with 12 bases left between them. CDR1 and CDR2 (germline): MDHEN, SYDVKM. Here the CDR3 DNA reads TGTGCCAGCAGTTTATCGTTGGGGTTACCTGGAAACACCATATATTTT. Residues: CASSLSLGLPGNTIYF.

This rearrangement joins TRBV20-1 to TRBJ2-1, with TRBD2 matching 10 bases. J was trimmed by 8 bases and V by 2 bases; bases with no gene match: 6. This CDR3 has 14 amino acids. Per germline, CDR1 DFQATT and CDR2 SNEGSKA (reference sequence). CDR3 amino acids: CSARFSGRSDEQFF. CDR3 nucleotides: TGCAGTGCTAGATTTAGCGGGAGGTCGGATGAGCAGTTCTTC.

The chain uses TRBV6-5 and TRBJ1-4; 8 bases align to TRBD1. Germline V gene lookup returns CDR1 MNHEY and CDR2 SVGAGI. The CDR3 length is 14 residues. The J segment lost 8 bases and the V segment lost 2 bases, leaving 4 bases of the junction unmatched. The CDR3 coding sequence is TGTGCCAGCAGTTACGGACAGGGCTACGAAAAACTGTTTTTT. It is translated as CASSYGQGYEKLFF.

This clonotype was observed many times. This chain uses TRBV6-5 with TRBJ2-1; 13 bases align to TRBD2. This CDR3 contains 17 residues. Germline V gene sequence: CDR1 MNHEY, CDR2 SVGAGI. Unmatched junction bases numbered 6, after V lost 2 bases and J lost 5 bases. CDR3 loop: CASSYPTSGRDDNEQFF. The DNA of the CDR3 is TGTGCCAGCAGTTACCCCACTAGCGGGAGGGATGACAATGAGCAGTTCTTC.

This clonotype was found many times. The chain joins TRBV7-9 to TRBJ2-7; 10 bases are a match to TRBD2. CDR1 and CDR2 (germline): SEHNR, FQNEAQ (reference sequence). The CDR3 is 17 residues long. Losses at the gene ends were 5 bases for V and 5 bases for J; bases not matched to a gene: 15. The CDR3 coding sequence is TGTGCCAGCAGCGCGTCCTTTTCTAGCGGGAGATACCACGAGCAGTACTTC. Amino acid sequence: CASSASFSSGRYHEQYF.

This clonotype was seen repeatedly, ten times or more. This chain joins TRBV5-4 and TRBJ2-5; D possibly corresponds to TRBD2 (5 bases). Trimming shortened V by 5 bases and J by 5 bases, and 19 bases separated the two germline ends. Germline CDR1 SGHNT, CDR2 YYREEE (reference sequence). This CDR3 has 15 residues. The DNA of the CDR3 is TGTGCCAGCAGTTCCCGCAGTGGGAGAGGGGAGACCCAGTACTTC. Its translation is CASSSRSGRGETQYF.

In its sample, this clonotype was seen a few times. The chain has TRBV12-3 or TRBV12-4 and TRBJ2-1; possibly TRBD1 for D (5 bases). V was clipped by 7 bases and J by 8 bases, with 9 bases between them. CDR3 length: 11 amino acids. CDR3 residues: CASKGLDEQFF. The CDR3 nucleotides read TGTGCCAGCAAGGGGCTCGATGAGCAGTTCTTC.

V gene TRBV27 combines with J gene TRBJ2-7, with TRBD2 matching over 11 bases. Germline CDR1 is MNHEY and CDR2 is SMNVEV (reference sequence). There are 17 residues in the CDR3. Trimming cost V 5 bases and J 2 bases; bases outside gene matches: 11. The CDR3 sequence is CASSPSGTSGVTYEQYF. The DNA of the CDR3 is TGTGCCAGCAGTCCATCCGGGACTAGCGGAGTGACCTACGAGCAGTACTTC.

This sequence joins TRBV5-4 and TRBJ2-5; 13 bases are a match to TRBD2. The CDR3 length is 16 residues. V dropped 4 bases and J dropped 4; count of bases not matched to a gene: 7. CDR1 is SGHNT, CDR2 YYREEE, per germline (reference sequence). This CDR3 reads CASSIPGLAGLETQYF. The CDR3 DNA reads TGTGCCAGCAGCATCCCGGGACTAGCGGGATTAGAGACCCAGTACTTC.

This clonotype occurred many times. This chain joins TRBV7-2 and TRBJ2-1; D is ambiguous. Germline V gene lookup returns CDR1 SGHTA and CDR2 FQGNSA. Trimming cost V 5 bases and J 4 bases, with 12 bases left between them. The CDR3 runs 14 residues. The CDR3 reads CASSHRGTYNEQFF. CDR3 coding DNA: TGTGCCAGCAGCCATCGCGGAACGTACAATGAGCAGTTCTTC.

The rearrangement uses TRBV3-1 and TRBJ1-1, with 7 bases aligning to TRBD1. The length of the CDR3 is 14 residues. CDR1 and CDR2 (germline): LGHDT, YNNKEL (reference sequence). V was pared by 4 bases and J by 1 base, with 3 bases of the junction left unmatched. CDR3 region: CASSRDRSNTEAFF. CDR3 in DNA: TGTGCCAGCAGCCGGGACAGATCGAACACTGAAGCTTTCTTT.